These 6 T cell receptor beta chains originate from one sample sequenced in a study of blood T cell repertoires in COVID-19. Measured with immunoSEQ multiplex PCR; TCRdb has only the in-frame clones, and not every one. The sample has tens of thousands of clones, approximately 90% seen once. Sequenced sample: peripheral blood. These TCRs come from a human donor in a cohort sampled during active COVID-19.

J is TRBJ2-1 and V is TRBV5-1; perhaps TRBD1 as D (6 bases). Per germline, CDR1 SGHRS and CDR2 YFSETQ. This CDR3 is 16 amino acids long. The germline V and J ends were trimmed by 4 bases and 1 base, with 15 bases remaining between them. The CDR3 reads CASSLRQERSYNEQFF. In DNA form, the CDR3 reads TGCGCCAGCAGCCTAAGACAGGAAAGGTCCTACAATGAGCAGTTCTTC.

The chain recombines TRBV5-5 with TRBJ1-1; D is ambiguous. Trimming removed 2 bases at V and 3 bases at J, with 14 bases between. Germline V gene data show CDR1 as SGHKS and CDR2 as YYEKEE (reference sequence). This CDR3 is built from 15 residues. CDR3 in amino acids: CASSFRGEWDTEAFF. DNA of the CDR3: TGTGCCAGCAGCTTTCGCGGGGAGTGGGACACTGAAGCTTTCTTT. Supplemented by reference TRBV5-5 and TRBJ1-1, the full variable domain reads DAGVTQSPTHLIKTRGQQVTLRCSPISGHKSVSWYQQVLGQGPQFIFQYYEKEERGRGNFPDRFSARQFPNYSSELNVNALLLGDSALYLCASSFRGEWDTEAFFGQGTRLTVV.

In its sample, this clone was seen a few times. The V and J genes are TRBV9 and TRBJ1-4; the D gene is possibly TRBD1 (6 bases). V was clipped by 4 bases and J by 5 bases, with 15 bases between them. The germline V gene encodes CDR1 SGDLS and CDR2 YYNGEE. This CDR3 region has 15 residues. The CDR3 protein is CASSLQWGQNEKLFF. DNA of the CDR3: TGTGCCAGCAGCTTACAGTGGGGGCAGAATGAAAAACTGTTTTTT.

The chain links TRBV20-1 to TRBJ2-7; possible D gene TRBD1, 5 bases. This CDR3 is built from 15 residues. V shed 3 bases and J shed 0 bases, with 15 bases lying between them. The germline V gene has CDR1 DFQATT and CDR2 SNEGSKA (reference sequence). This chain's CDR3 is CSASLRQPPSYEQYF. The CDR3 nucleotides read TGCAGTGCTAGTTTGAGACAGCCCCCCTCCTACGAGCAGTACTTC.

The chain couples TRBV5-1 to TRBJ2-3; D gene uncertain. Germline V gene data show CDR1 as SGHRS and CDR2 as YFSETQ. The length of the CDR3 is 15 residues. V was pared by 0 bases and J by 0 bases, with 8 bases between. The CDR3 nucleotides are TGCGCCAGCAGCTTGGACGGTTCTAGCACAGATACGCAGTATTTT. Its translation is CASSLDGSSTDTQYF.

The CDR3 sequence is CSARTANTGELFF. The CDR3 bases are TGCAGCGCCCGGACAGCGAACACCGGGGAGCTGTTTTTT. This chain joins TRBV29-1 and TRBJ2-2, with D perhaps TRBD1 (6 bases). This CDR3 comprises 13 residues. V gave up 7 bases and J gave up 0 bases, with 9 bases separating them. CDR1 is SQVTM, CDR2 ANQGSEA, per germline.